What follows are 19 T cell receptor beta chains derived from one specimen sequenced in a study of cytomegalovirus exposure and HLA in healthy donors. 13 Jbeta primers and 60 Vbeta primers were used for the PCR. Libraries were prepared by immunoSEQ multiplex PCR; TCRdb keeps only in-frame clonotypes and omits some of them. The data hold under 250,000 clones, with 82% observed a single time. The sequenced sample consisted of PBMCs. The source of these receptors is a woman aged 40 to 50 in good health and CMV-seronegative.

The genes are TRBV15 and TRBJ2-6; 10 nucleotides align to TRBD1. The CDR3 has 18 residues. Germline trimming cut 3 bases from V and 0 bases from J; bases unmatched to any gene: 5. The germline CDR1 and CDR2 sequences are LNHNV and YYDKDF (reference sequence). CDR3 region: CATSRGQGSLSGANVLTF. The CDR3 coding sequence is TGTGCCACCAGCAGGGGACAGGGGAGCCTCTCTGGGGCCAACGTCCTGACTTTC.

The chain has TRBV5-4 and TRBJ2-1; 12 bases align to TRBD2. The CDR3 is 15 residues long. Germline CDR1 reads SGHNT; CDR2 reads YYREEE (reference sequence). Losses at the gene ends were 7 bases for V and 4 bases for J; bases not matched to a gene: 6. The CDR3 here is CASRLAGDRYNEQFF. CDR3 coding DNA: TGTGCCAGCCGACTAGCGGGAGATAGGTACAATGAGCAGTTCTTC.

The genes are TRBV7-2 and TRBJ2-2; a possible D gene is TRBD2 (5 bases). CDR1 is SGHTA, CDR2 FQGNSA, per germline. The CDR3 sequence is 13 residues long. The V end lost 6 bases, the J end lost 6 bases, and 11 bases lay between the germline ends. The CDR3 DNA is TGTGCCAGCAGTTATACTAGTCCCGGGGAGCTGTTTTTT. This encodes CASSYTSPGELFF.

The J gene is TRBJ2-6, the V gene TRBV5-1; tentative D call: TRBD2 (6 bases). The CDR3 loop spans 16 amino acids. Trimming cost V 0 bases and J 1 base, with 8 bases left between them. Germline CDR1 reads SGHRS; CDR2 reads YFSETQ. The CDR3 is CASSLVGGSGANVLTF. Here the CDR3 DNA reads TGCGCCAGCAGCTTGGTTGGGGGGTCTGGGGCCAACGTCCTGACTTTC.

The chain carries TRBV10-2 and TRBJ1-1, with 7 bases aligning to TRBD1. CDR3 size: 14 residues. Trimming took 0 bases from V and 6 from J; bases not matched to a gene: 4. Germline loops: CDR1 WSHSY, CDR2 SAAADI. CDR3 coding DNA: TGCGCCAGCAGTGAGTCAGGGGGCGCGGCTGAAGCTTTCTTT. It specifies CASSESGGAAEAFF.

CDR3 nucleotide sequence: TGTGCCAGCAGTGAAAATCCCTGGCTCACAGATACGCAGTATTTT. It encodes CASSENPWLTDTQYF. This chain joins TRBV6-1 and TRBJ2-3; unclear D gene. The CDR3 is 15 amino acids. Trimming took off 2 bases at V and 2 bases at J, with 11 bases between the two ends. Germline-derived CDR1 and CDR2 are MNHNS and SASEGT.

The gene calls are TRBV11-3 and TRBJ2-3; 7 positions match TRBD2. Germline V CDR1 and CDR2: SGHNT, YENEEA. The CDR3 consists of 18 residues. With V trimmed by 2 bases and J by 1 base, 12 bases remained unmatched. CDR3 sequence (DNA): TGTGCCAGCAGCTTAAGAGGCGCGGGAGATGTTGGCACAGATACGCAGTATTTT. It specifies CASSLRGAGDVGTDTQYF.

This clone was counted a few times. This CDR3 reads CASSYGQGDEKLFF. In DNA form, the CDR3 reads TGTGCCAGCAGTTACGGGCAGGGGGACGAAAAACTGTTTTTT. The chain links TRBV6-5 to TRBJ1-4; 7 bases match TRBD1. From germline, CDR1 is MNHEY and CDR2 SVGAGI. CDR3 length: 14 amino acids. The V segment lost 2 bases and the J segment 8 bases; nucleotides outside the gene matches: 5.

J is TRBJ2-7 and V is TRBV7-8, with 7 positions matching TRBD2. After removal of 0 bases from V and 6 bases from J, the junction contained 11 bases not matched to a gene. This CDR3 is built from 16 residues. CDR1 is SGHVS and CDR2 is FQNEAQ in the germline V gene. CDR3 nucleotide sequence: TGTGCCAGCAGCTTAGCGGGGACTAAGCTCAGTCCCGAGCAGTACTTC. It yields the protein CASSLAGTKLSPEQYF.

The chain combines TRBV30 with TRBJ2-5; D unresolved. Between the trimmed V and J ends, which lost 2 bases and 7 bases, there was a span of 17 bases. The CDR3 length is 14 residues. Looked up from germline, CDR1 is GTSNPN and CDR2 is SVGIG (reference sequence). The CDR3 bases are TGTGCCTGGAGTCCCCCTCTTCTAGTAGGGACCCAGTACTTC. It specifies CAWSPPLLVGTQYF.

The V gene is TRBV19, the J gene TRBJ2-7, with D perhaps TRBD1 (5 bases). Trimming shortened V by 1 base and J by 4 bases, and 11 bases separated the two germline ends. In germline, CDR1 is LNHDA, CDR2 SQIVND (reference sequence). This CDR3 contains 14 residues. The CDR3 coding sequence is TGTGCCAGTAGTATAGGGACACCTCATTACGAGCAGTACTTC. Amino acid sequence: CASSIGTPHYEQYF.

This clone was seen a handful of times. The CDR3 DNA reads TGTGCCAGCATTCCCCTAGGGACTTACAATGAGCAGTTCTTC. Its translation: CASIPLGTYNEQFF. The V call is TRBV27, the J call TRBJ2-1, with D possibly matching TRBD2 (6 bases). The germline V gene encodes CDR1 MNHEY and CDR2 SMNVEV (reference sequence). Trimming took off 7 bases at V and 4 bases at J, with 14 bases between the two ends. This CDR3 is 14 amino acids long.

The chain is built from TRBV4-1 and TRBJ2-3; TRBD2 matches at 8 bases. With V trimmed by 4 bases and J by 1 base, 10 bases remained unmatched. Germline CDR1 reads MGHRA; CDR2 reads YSYEKL. The CDR3 runs to 17 residues. The CDR3 DNA reads as TGCGCCAGCAGCCCAATCTCAGGAGCGGGAGGCACAGATACGCAGTATTTT. This sequence encodes CASSPISGAGGTDTQYF.

The chain has TRBV23-1 and TRBJ1-2; TRBD1 aligns across 12 bases. TRBV23-1 is designated an ORF whose function remains uncertain. The CDR3 contains 14 residues. V lost 4 bases to trimming and J lost 7 bases; unmatched junction nucleotides: 4. CDR3 DNA: TGCGCCAGCAGTCCGGGACAGGGGGCGATTGGCTACACCTTC. The encoded protein is CASSPGQGAIGYTF.

This sequence joins TRBV27 and TRBJ2-3, with D uncertain. Germline CDR1 and CDR2: MNHEY and SMNVEV (reference sequence). Trimming removed 5 bases at V and 5 bases at J, with 11 bases between. This CDR3 is 13 amino acids long. CDR3 residues: CASSLKAEDTQYF. In DNA form, the CDR3 reads TGTGCCAGCAGTCTAAAGGCGGAAGATACGCAGTATTTT.

This chain links TRBV14 with TRBJ1-2; D is unclear. CDR3 length equals 14 residues. Germline assignment: CDR1 SGHDN and CDR2 FVKESK. Trimming left V 1 base short and J 2 bases short, with 8 bases between. The CDR3 sequence: CASSQANANYGYTF. As DNA, the CDR3 is TGTGCCAGCAGCCAAGCCAACGCGAACTATGGCTACACCTTC.

V gene TRBV27 combines with J gene TRBJ1-1; no definite D call. Between the trimmed V and J ends, which lost 0 bases and 1 base, there was a span of 6 bases. In germline, CDR1 is MNHEY, CDR2 SMNVEV (reference sequence). The CDR3 totals 14 residues. The CDR3 DNA sequence: TGTGCCAGCAGTTTATCGTGGCAGAACACTGAAGCTTTCTTT. Translating it yields CASSLSWQNTEAFF.

This clone was seen a single time. The germline gene is not matched at one end of the junction; a read error may be the cause. V is TRBV7-3 and J is TRBJ2-7; 9 nucleotides match TRBD1. The CDR3 has 14 residues. CDR1 is SGHTA and CDR2 is FQGTGA in the germline V gene. The DNA for the CDR3 is TGTGCCAGCAGCTCCGGGACAGGGTCCTTCGAGCAGTACTTC. As protein: CASSSGTGSFEQYF.

This chain connects TRBV5-4 to TRBJ1-1; D remains ambiguous. The germline V and J ends were trimmed by 4 bases and 1 base, with 11 bases remaining between them. The germline CDR1 and CDR2 sequences are SGHNT and YYREEE (reference sequence). The CDR3 covers 14 residues. This CDR3 reads CASSPKNRNTEAFF. DNA for the CDR3: TGTGCCAGCAGCCCTAAGAACCGGAACACTGAAGCTTTCTTT.